Each of the 26 T cell receptor beta chains below was sequenced from the same sample in a study of graft-versus-host responses after intestinal transplantation. TCRdb's table, derived via immunoSEQ multiplex PCR, lists solely in-frame clones and lacks some. The sample consists of about 4,600 clones, about a quarter of them appearing once. The specimen was alloreactive CD4+ T cells from a mixed lymphocyte reaction culture, collected before intestinal transplant. Subset indicated: CFSE-low proliferating T cells sorted from roughly six-day pre-transplant mixed lymphocyte reaction (GvH or HvG direction). The receptors derive from a human patient who received an intestinal transplant.

The V gene is TRBV7-3, the J gene TRBJ2-3, with 9 positions matching TRBD1. With 2 bases clipped from V and 6 bases from J, the junction kept 6 bases outside the gene matches. CDR1 and CDR2 from the germline V gene are SGHTA and FQGTGA. The CDR3 covers 15 residues. The CDR3 region is CASSLRTGESDTQYF. CDR3 DNA sequence: TGTGCCAGCAGCTTACGGACAGGGGAGTCCGATACGCAGTATTTT.

For this clone: The sample holds other DNA sequences that translate to the same CDR3. The chain combines TRBV21-1 with TRBJ1-2; the table gives TRBD1 as D, unverified against the DNA. TRBV21-1 constitutes a pseudogene. The CDR3 is made up of 17 amino acids. CDR3 sequence (DNA): TGTGCCAGCAGCAAGGGGCCGCAGGGGGCCCAGGGCTATGGCTACACCTTC. Translating it yields CASSKGPQGAQGYGYTF.

V is TRBV19 and J is TRBJ2-7; tentatively, D is TRBD1 (5 bases). CDR1 LNHDA and CDR2 SQIVND come from the germline V gene (reference sequence). The CDR3 runs 15 residues. The ends were cut back, 1 base at V and 3 bases at J, with 13 bases in the middle. CDR3 residues: CASSIVNRPRYEQYF. The CDR3 DNA sequence: TGTGCCAGTAGTATAGTCAACAGGCCCCGCTACGAGCAGTACTTC.

The CDR3 nucleotides are TGTGCCAGCAGCCGACAGGGGGCGCGGGAGACCCAGTACTTC. Its protein is CASSRQGARETQYF. This chain uses TRBV6-8 with TRBJ2-5, with 10 bases fitting TRBD1. The junction had 6 bases not matched to a gene; V was cut back by 6 bases and J by 5 bases. The germline CDR1 and CDR2 sequences are MNHGY and SAAAGT. CDR3 size: 14 residues.

In regard to this clone: This may stem from a read error, because a much larger clone lies one nucleotide away. CDR3: CAWRVWGGYTDTQYF. CDR3 coding DNA: TGTGCCTGGAGGGTATGGGGGGGATACACAGATACGCAGTATTTT. This chain connects TRBV30 to TRBJ2-3, with 7 bases matching TRBD2. In germline, CDR1 is GTSNPN, CDR2 SVGIG (reference sequence). V lost 3 bases and J lost 2; bases outside the gene matches: 8. The CDR3 spans 15 residues.

Points on this clone: A read error may be the cause here, since a much bigger clone is one base away. This same CDR3 is encoded by further DNA sequences in the sample. This chain uses TRBV9 with TRBJ2-2, with a tentative D call TRBD2 (6 bases). CDR1 is SGDLS and CDR2 is YYNGEE in the germline V gene. This CDR3 is 15 amino acids long. The CDR3 coding sequence is TGCGCCAGCAGCGCCTGGCAGCGTGGAGGGGGGGAGCTGTTTTTT. Amino acids: CASSAWQRGGGELFF.

This clone is judged large. The rearrangement uses TRBV2 and TRBJ1-6; D is unclear. Germline V lookup: CDR1 SNHLY, CDR2 FYNNEI. Trimming pared 4 bases from V and 5 bases from J, leaving 6 bases between. CDR3 length: 13 amino acids. The CDR3 is CASSGRNNSPLHF. The CDR3, as DNA: TGTGCCAGCAGTGGACGGAATAATTCACCCCTCCACTTT.

In its sample, this clone was seen a few times. The V gene is TRBV19, the J gene TRBJ2-7; D is ambiguous. V lost 11 bases and J lost 6, with 17 bases in between. The V gene's germline CDR1 is LNHDA and CDR2 SQIVND (reference sequence). The CDR3 spans 12 residues. DNA for the CDR3: TGTGCCTCAAGTCTATTAGTGGGCGAGCAGTACTTC. As protein: CASSLLVGEQYF.

The chain employs TRBV4-1 and TRBJ1-6; no clear D gene. CDR1 MGHRA and CDR2 YSYEKL come from the germline V gene. The CDR3 loop spans 18 amino acids. The V gene lost 0 bases and the J gene lost 0 bases, with 12 bases spanning the gap. The CDR3: CASSQDSAGPSYNSPLHF. CDR3 nucleotide sequence: TGCGCCAGCAGCCAAGATTCAGCAGGTCCCTCCTATAATTCACCCCTCCACTTT.

The gene calls are TRBV9 and TRBJ2-7; D gene unclear. Trimming removed 3 bases at V and 6 bases at J, with 13 bases between. There are 13 residues in the CDR3. CDR1 and CDR2 (germline): SGDLS, YYNGEE. As DNA, the CDR3 is TGTGCCAGCAGCGCTGAAGAACCAAGCGAGCAGTACTTC. The encoded protein is CASSAEEPSEQYF.

This clone was counted only a few times. The V and J genes are TRBV6-5 and TRBJ2-1; the D gene is possibly TRBD2 (6 bases). Trimming took 7 bases from V and 4 from J, leaving 11 bases between them. The CDR3 runs to 13 residues. The germline gives CDR1 MNHEY, CDR2 SVGAGI. For the CDR3, the DNA is TGTGCCAGCAACCTAGCGTTTTACAATGAGCAGTTCTTC. Its protein product is CASNLAFYNEQFF.

J is TRBJ2-5 and V is TRBV9; 9 nucleotides match TRBD1. From germline, CDR1 is SGDLS and CDR2 YYNGEE. The CDR3 is 17 amino acids. Germline trimming cut 0 bases from V and 5 bases from J; bases unmatched to any gene: 11. CDR3 bases: TGTGCCAGCAGCGTAGGATCGCTGGACAGGGGAATGGAGACCCAGTACTTC. This translates into CASSVGSLDRGMETQYF.

By its share, this clone is medium-sized (0.01 to 0.1%). The CDR3 region has the DNA TGTGCCAGTAGTCTGAACAGGGGGCTATTGAATTCACCCCTCCACTTT. Translated: CASSLNRGLLNSPLHF. The chain carries TRBV19 and TRBJ1-6; 9 nucleotides line up with TRBD1. The ends lost 5 bases at V and 7 bases at J; junction bases unmatched: 9. This CDR3 comprises 16 residues. Germline-derived CDR1 and CDR2 are LNHDA and SQIVND (reference sequence).

Note on this clone: Being one base from a much bigger clone, this may be a read error. The genes are TRBV1 and TRBJ2-5; TRBD1 reflects the table's D call only, with no check against the DNA. TRBV1 is labeled a pseudogene. This CDR3 is 16 amino acids long. CDR3 protein: CTSSQGTGKAQETQYF. CDR3 sequence (DNA): TGCACCAGCAGCCAAGGGACAGGGAAGGCCCAAGAGACCCAGTACTTC.

This clone came up a few times. V usage is TRBV5-7 and J usage is TRBJ2-1; 8 bases align to TRBD2. TRBV5-7 is assigned to the ORF class and has an uncertain function. There are 16 residues in the CDR3. V lost 1 base, J lost 4 bases, and 7 bases stayed unmatched. The CDR3 region is CASSLYKGTRYNEQFF. CDR3 bases: TGTGCCAGCAGCTTGTATAAGGGGACTAGATACAATGAGCAGTTCTTC.

As regards this clone: A much larger clone differs by one base, so this may be a read error. This CDR3 is also generated by other DNA sequences in the sample. Here the CDR3 DNA reads TGCGCGAGCAGCTTGGGGCTAGCGGGTCACCAAGAGACCCAGTACTTC. It translates to CASSLGLAGHQETQYF. The chain joins TRBV5-1 to TRBJ2-5, with 8 bases matching TRBD2. CDR1 and CDR2 (germline): SGHRS, YFSETQ. The CDR3 has 16 amino acids.

This clone has just a few counts. V is TRBV11-2 and J is TRBJ1-1, with D unresolved. Trimming removed 2 bases from V and 5 bases from J, with 12 bases in between. Germline CDR1 is SGHAT and CDR2 is FQNNGV. This CDR3 is built from 14 residues. This CDR3 reads CASSLHLGETEAFF. In nucleotides, the CDR3 is TGTGCCAGCAGCTTACACTTGGGAGAGACTGAAGCTTTCTTT.

The chain is built from TRBV7-2 and TRBJ2-7; the match to TRBD2 covers 8 bases. Germline CDR1 SGHTA, CDR2 FQGNSA. The length of the CDR3 is 17 residues. J was trimmed by 4 bases and V by 2 bases; bases with no gene match: 13. The CDR3 here is CASSLTRGGPGGYEQYF. The CDR3 region has the DNA TGTGCCAGCAGCTTAACTCGCGGGGGGCCGGGGGGATACGAGCAGTACTTC.

This clone has more than one count but fewer than ten. The chain links TRBV28 to TRBJ1-1, with D perhaps TRBD1 (5 bases). The CDR3 has 13 amino acids. The germline V gene has CDR1 MDHEN and CDR2 SYDVKM. Trimming pared 7 bases from V and 5 bases from J, leaving 14 bases between. The CDR3 bases are TGTGCCAGCATCCAGGGTGGAGAGACTGAAGCTTTCTTT. It encodes CASIQGGETEAFF.

At least ten counts were recorded for this clone. V gene TRBV6-1 combines with J gene TRBJ1-1, with D hard to call. The germline CDR1 and CDR2 sequences are MNHNS and SASEGT. The CDR3 is 12 residues long. Trimming stripped 6 bases from V and 6 bases from J, with 11 bases between. CDR3 DNA sequence: TGTGCCAGCAGGAATCGCGTCGCTGAAGCTTTCTTT. Its protein is CASRNRVAEAFF.

This clone qualifies as medium-sized. The chain couples TRBV2 to TRBJ1-1; D may be TRBD1 (6 bases). CDR1 is SNHLY, CDR2 FYNNEI, per germline. The CDR3 length is 15 residues. With 0 bases removed from V and 1 base from J, the gap between germline ends came to 9 bases. This CDR3 is CASSEARGTNTEAFF. CDR3 DNA sequence: TGTGCCAGCAGTGAAGCCAGGGGCACGAACACTGAAGCTTTCTTT.

A remark on this clone: A much larger clone is a single base away; this may be a read error. The rearrangement links TRBV30 to TRBJ2-1; possibly TRBD2 for D (5 bases). The V gene lost 3 bases and the J gene lost 2 bases, with 20 bases spanning the gap. CDR3 length: 17 residues. Per germline, CDR1 GTSNPN and CDR2 SVGIG (reference sequence). The CDR3 protein is CAWRARFQAAPYNEQFF. The CDR3 nucleotides read TGTGCCTGGAGGGCCCGGTTCCAAGCGGCTCCCTACAATGAGCAGTTCTTC.

The V call is TRBV2, the J call TRBJ1-2; 7 bases are shared with TRBD1. The ends lost 6 bases at V and 6 bases at J; junction bases unmatched: 16. This CDR3 region has 16 residues. The germline V gene has CDR1 SNHLY and CDR2 FYNNEI. CDR3 sequence reads: CASRGLRTGRINGYTF. The CDR3 DNA reads as TGTGCCAGCAGGGGGTTAAGGACAGGAAGGATCAATGGCTACACCTTC.

The V and J genes are TRBV6-1 and TRBJ2-7; D call uncertain. There are 16 residues in the CDR3. Trimming took off 5 bases at V and 2 bases at J, with 19 bases between the two ends. Germline V CDR1 and CDR2: MNHNS, SASEGT. The CDR3 protein is CASSKEVRVFTYEQYF. In DNA, the CDR3 is TGTGCCAGCAGTAAAGAAGTTAGGGTCTTTACCTACGAGCAGTACTTC.

This rearrangement joins TRBV19 to TRBJ1-4; tentative D call: TRBD1 (6 bases). Per germline, CDR1 LNHDA and CDR2 SQIVND (reference sequence). CDR3 size: 14 residues. V dropped 6 bases and J dropped 0 bases, with 8 bases sitting between them. The DNA for the CDR3 is TGTGCCAGTAGCAGGGGAACAACTAATGAAAAACTGTTTTTT. Its translation is CASSRGTTNEKLFF.

CDR3 in DNA: TGTGCCAGCAGCCGAGGTTGTCAGTGCCTAAATTTCAACTATGGCTACACCTTC. Protein product: CASSRGCQCLNFNYGYTF. J is TRBJ1-2 and V is TRBV21-1. TRBV21-1 is a pseudogene locus. CDR3 length: 18 amino acids.